The 23 T cell receptor beta chains reported below all come from one sample, sequenced in a study of blood T cell repertoires in COVID-19. The table came from immunoSEQ multiplex PCR; TCRdb's copy has only in-frame clones and leaves some out. In the table there are more than 90,000 clones, about 81% of which are singletons. Sequenced sample: peripheral blood. These receptors were obtained from a man aged 70 or older with acute or convalescent COVID-19.

The chain employs TRBV10-3 and TRBJ2-2; D perhaps matches TRBD2 (5 bases). CDR1 and CDR2 from the germline V gene are ENHRY and SYGVKD. The V gene lost 7 bases and the J gene lost 4 bases, with 19 bases spanning the gap. CDR3 size: 16 residues. In nucleotides, the CDR3 is TGTGCCATCACAAGGCACCGGGATAGGAGCACCGGGGAGCTGTTTTTT. Its protein product is CAITRHRDRSTGELFF.

This rearrangement joins TRBV28 to TRBJ2-7, with 10 nucleotides matching TRBD1. The germline gives CDR1 MDHEN, CDR2 SYDVKM. V lost 4 bases to trimming and J lost 2 bases; unmatched junction nucleotides: 11. This CDR3 is built from 17 residues. CDR3 amino acids: CASSSYASGTGAYEQYF. Here the CDR3 DNA reads TGTGCCAGCAGTTCTTATGCCTCCGGGACAGGGGCCTACGAGCAGTACTTC. The entire variable domain, with the rest obtained from reference TRBV28 and TRBJ2-7, is as follows: DVKVTQSSRYLVKRTGEKVFLECVQDMDHENMFWYRQDPGLGLRLIYFSYDVKMKEKGDIPEGYSVSREKKERFSLILESASTNQTSMYLCASSSYASGTGAYEQYFGPGTRLTVT.

The chain recombines TRBV10-3 with TRBJ1-6, with 8 positions matching TRBD1. V was pared by 4 bases and J by 10 bases, with 6 bases of the junction left unmatched. Germline CDR1 is ENHRY and CDR2 is SYGVKD. The CDR3 length is 14 residues. This CDR3 is CAISARDRSSPLHF. The CDR3 DNA sequence: TGTGCCATCAGTGCCCGGGACAGGAGCTCACCCCTCCACTTT.

J is TRBJ1-1 and V is TRBV2, with 7 bases matching TRBD1. The CDR3 is made up of 15 amino acids. Germline lookup yields CDR1 SNHLY and CDR2 FYNNEI. The trim removed 7 bases at V and 1 base at J, leaving 9 bases unmatched. CDR3 in amino acids: CASIKSGQSNTEAFF. Here the CDR3 DNA reads TGTGCCAGCATTAAATCGGGACAGTCGAACACTGAAGCTTTCTTT.

Notes on this clone: The junction and the germline gene differ at one end; a read error may be behind it. V and J are TRBV28 and TRBJ2-2; 9 nucleotides match TRBD1. Germline V CDR1 and CDR2: MDHEN, SYDVKM. This CDR3 has 16 residues. The CDR3 DNA reads as TGTGCCAGCATTAATAGGGGGACAGGGAACTCCGGGGAGCTGTTTTTT. Amino acids: CASINRGTGNSGELFF.

The chain combines TRBV28 with TRBJ2-7; 9 nucleotides match TRBD1. This CDR3 spans 15 amino acids. Germline CDR1 MDHEN, CDR2 SYDVKM. V shed 5 bases and J 2 bases; nucleotides not matched to a gene: 7. CDR3 in DNA: TGTGCCAGCAGTACCCCAGGGACAGGGACCTACGAGCAGTACTTC. It codes for CASSTPGTGTYEQYF.

The V call is TRBV27, the J call TRBJ1-3, with TRBD1 as a possible D gene (5 bases). The V gene lost 8 bases and the J gene lost 3 bases, with 14 bases spanning the gap. The CDR3 loop spans 14 amino acids. Germline CDR1 and CDR2: MNHEY and SMNVEV (reference sequence). The CDR3 DNA follows: TGTGCCAGCTGTCCCCAGGGTGGTGGAAACACCATATATTTT. As protein: CASCPQGGGNTIYF.

This clone appeared a single time. This chain uses TRBV9 with TRBJ1-1; 8 nucleotides align to TRBD1. The germline V gene has CDR1 SGDLS and CDR2 YYNGEE. CDR3 length: 16 amino acids. Trimming removed 4 bases from V and 0 bases from J; junction bases left unmatched: 8. CDR3 in amino acids: CASSPGQGSLNTEAFF. Written as DNA, the CDR3 is TGTGCCAGCAGCCCCGGACAGGGTAGTTTGAACACTGAAGCTTTCTTT.

The V call is TRBV3-1 (or the pseudogene TRBV3-2), the J call TRBJ1-3; D not resolved. The CDR3 covers 17 residues. Germline loops: CDR1 LGHDT, CDR2 YNNKEL (reference sequence). V was shortened by 1 base and J by 3 bases, with 16 bases between the two germline ends. In DNA form, the CDR3 reads TGTGCCAGCAGCCAAGGAGTACGGAGCTCTTATGGAAACACCATATATTTT. It specifies CASSQGVRSSYGNTIYF.

The V call is TRBV30, the J call TRBJ2-7; D is uncertain. Germline V CDR1 and CDR2: GTSNPN, SVGIG (reference sequence). Trimming removed 7 bases from V and 5 bases from J, with 21 bases in between. CDR3 length: 14 amino acids. For the CDR3, the DNA is TGTGCCTCCGCTCGCCGACAAGCCCCCAACGAGCAGTACTTC. It specifies CASARRQAPNEQYF.

The CDR3 reads CASSQGVAGGREQFF. The CDR3 DNA follows: TGTGCCAGCAGCCAAGGGGTAGCGGGGGGGCGTGAGCAGTTCTTC. The V and J genes are TRBV3-1 (or the pseudogene TRBV3-2) and TRBJ2-1; 11 nucleotides line up with TRBD2. This CDR3 contains 15 residues. Trimming at V came to 1 base and at J to 9 bases, leaving 5 bases not matched to a gene. From germline, CDR1 is LGHDT and CDR2 YNNKEL (reference sequence).

The chain employs TRBV28 and TRBJ1-2, with D possibly being TRBD1 (6 bases). The germline V gene has CDR1 MDHEN and CDR2 SYDVKM. The ends were cut back, 5 bases at V and 4 bases at J, with 17 bases in the middle. The CDR3 is made up of 15 amino acids. Here the CDR3 DNA reads TGTGCCAGCAGTGCAGGTGGACAGCTCACCTATGGCTACACCTTC. This encodes CASSAGGQLTYGYTF.

This sequence joins TRBV12-3 or TRBV12-4 and TRBJ2-2; D perhaps matches TRBD2 (5 bases). Trimming cost V 3 bases and J 7 bases, with 9 bases left between them. The CDR3 extends over 13 amino acids. CDR3 sequence: CASSLYRGGELFF. The CDR3 bases are TGTGCCAGCAGTTTGTATCGGGGCGGGGAGCTGTTTTTT.

Written as DNA, the CDR3 is TGCAGCGTTGCATCATTTAGGGGGACGAACACTGAAGCTTTCTTT. Residues: CSVASFRGTNTEAFF. The V and J genes are TRBV29-1 and TRBJ1-1, with D possibly matching TRBD1 (6 bases). V lost 4 bases and J 1 base, leaving 16 bases between the germline ends. Per the germline V gene, CDR1 is SQVTM and CDR2 is ANQGSEA. The CDR3 runs to 15 residues.

The chain joins TRBV28 to TRBJ2-1; 12 nucleotides align to TRBD2. V shed 6 bases, J shed 5 bases, and the junction held 2 bases outside the gene matches. Germline CDR1 and CDR2: MDHEN and SYDVKM. The CDR3 contains 14 residues. CDR3 sequence (DNA): TGTGCCAGCAGGAGACTAGCGGGAGACAATGAGCAGTTCTTC. It codes for CASRRLAGDNEQFF.

J is TRBJ2-2 and V is TRBV3-1 (or the pseudogene TRBV3-2); TRBD2 matches 7 bases. The germline gives CDR1 LGHDT, CDR2 YNNKEL (reference sequence). The CDR3 runs 16 residues. The V gene end was trimmed by 1 base and the J gene end by 2 bases; junction bases not matched to a gene: 4. CDR3 in DNA: TGTGCCAGCAGCCAAGGGGGACTACAAAACACCGGGGAGCTGTTTTTT. Translated: CASSQGGLQNTGELFF.

This clone was seen more than once but under ten times. The chain joins TRBV3-1 (or the pseudogene TRBV3-2) to TRBJ2-1; maybe TRBD1 (5 bases). The V end was cut by 1 base, the J end by 13 bases, with 14 bases between. This CDR3 comprises 13 residues. Germline V lookup: CDR1 LGHDT, CDR2 YNNKEL (reference sequence). CDR3 residues: CASSQGGEQVQFF. The CDR3, as DNA: TGTGCCAGCAGCCAAGGGGGCGAGCAGGTTCAGTTCTTC.

The chain couples TRBV7-2 to TRBJ1-5; TRBD1 matches at 7 bases. Germline lookup yields CDR1 SGHTA and CDR2 FQGNSA. The J segment lost 1 base and the V segment lost 6 bases, leaving 6 bases of the junction unmatched. The CDR3 contains 15 residues. The CDR3 DNA reads as TGTGCCAGCAGGCTAAACAGGGGAAGCAATCAGCCCCAGCATTTT. This encodes CASRLNRGSNQPQHF.

The rearrangement links TRBV5-5 to TRBJ2-7; tentative D call: TRBD1 (5 bases). The CDR3 is 14 amino acids. The germline CDR1 and CDR2 sequences are SGHKS and YYEKEE (reference sequence). V was clipped by 5 bases and J by 6 bases, with 18 bases between them. The CDR3 bases are TGTGCCAGCAGTAGAACGGGTCAAGGGGTCGAGCAGTACTTC. This gives the protein CASSRTGQGVEQYF.

This clone has just one count. V usage is TRBV29-1 and J usage is TRBJ2-7, with D possibly being TRBD1 (5 bases). This CDR3 is 13 amino acids long. The V and J ends lost 4 bases and 0 bases respectively, with 10 bases between them. Germline values: CDR1 SQVTM, CDR2 ANQGSEA. The CDR3 nucleotides read TGCAGCGTTGTAACAGGTAGCTCCTACGAGCAGTACTTC. The encoded protein is CSVVTGSSYEQYF.

This chain uses TRBV18 with TRBJ2-3; 7 positions match TRBD1. CDR3 length equals 14 residues. Germline V gene sequence: CDR1 KGHSH, CDR2 LQKENI. Germline trimming cut 5 bases from V and 8 bases from J; bases unmatched to any gene: 10. CDR3 residues: CASSFTGDGRTQYF. The CDR3 DNA sequence: TGTGCCAGCTCATTTACAGGGGATGGCCGTACGCAGTATTTT.

For the CDR3, the DNA is TGCGCCAGCAGCCAAGATCATCGGGGGGGCCAGCCCCAGCATTTT. Encoded protein: CASSQDHRGGQPQHF. This chain uses TRBV4-1 with TRBJ1-5; perhaps TRBD1 as D (6 bases). V was pared by 0 bases and J by 7 bases, with 13 bases between. The germline V gene has CDR1 MGHRA and CDR2 YSYEKL. The CDR3 covers 15 residues.

This clone showed up just a few times. The rearrangement links TRBV18 to TRBJ1-1; 8 nucleotides align to TRBD1. The CDR3 is 17 amino acids. CDR1 and CDR2 (germline): KGHSH, LQKENI. J gave up 1 base and V 3 bases, and 10 bases lay outside the gene matches. CDR3 nucleotide sequence: TGTGCCAGCTCACCGGTTCAGCTAGGACAGGGGAACACTGAAGCTTTCTTT. Translation gives CASSPVQLGQGNTEAFF.